This T cell receptor beta chain is drawn from a study of T-cell reconstitution after alpha-beta-depleted transplantation in children. With regard to this clonotype: Its target is unknown.

Germline V gives CDR1 SGHVS, CDR2 FQNEAQ. The CDR3 spans 13 residues. V was pared by 5 bases and J by 6 bases, with 14 bases between. Study findings and constraints: It was newly produced T cells that mostly accounted for T-cell counts and diversity one year after transplant. The origin of high day-60 TCRbeta diversity in some patients lay in surviving recipient T cells and thymic progenitors. Reportedly, alpha-beta T cells present about two months post-transplant originated from several hundred expanded clones of graft origin.

Unique molecular identifiers were built into the TCRbeta library. Via MiXCR, TCRdb re-called the PCR reads, giving one row per CDR3 protein. The sample lists hundreds of thousands of distinct CDR3 sequences, around 15% seen once, with 25% to 30% in the top ten. Sequences were derived from PBMCs, mostly from graft donor cells, sampled 360 days after TCRalphabeta/CD19-depleted stem cell transplant. The chain couples TRBV7-8 to TRBJ2-7, with D perhaps TRBD1 (6 bases). The sequence was collected from a boy under three years old who had a stem cell transplant for Wiskott-Aldrich syndrome, so the T cells may come from the graft donor. In nucleotides, the CDR3 is TGTGCCAGCAGCCCACAGACAGGAACCGAGCAGTACTTC. Protein product: CASSPQTGTEQYF.